Sequencing of this T cell receptor beta chain was carried out in a study of T-cell memory formation after mild COVID-19. Study in general: Clusters were largely donor specific.

Study-wide findings and caveats: While clones contracting from day 15 to 85 were balanced between CD4 and CD8, later expanders leaned CD4+. Memory cells collected pre-infection included some clones that later responded, suggesting cross-reactive memory joined.

Comments on this clonotype: The antigen is not known.

A 5'RACE reaction primed in the constant segment made cDNA libraries of TCR alpha and TCR beta, and these carried sample barcodes and UMIs. TCRdb fed the 5' RACE reads into MiXCR, producing one record per CDR3 protein. The profile shows roughly 150,000 distinct CDR3 sequences, roughly a quarter of them singletons. The V gene lost 2 bases and the J gene lost 10 bases, with 9 bases spanning the gap. In germline, CDR1 is ENHRY, CDR2 SYGVKD. The CDR3 has 12 residues. The J gene is TRBJ1-5, the V gene TRBV10-3; D uncertain. Sample: PBMCs or a T cell subset sorted from them (not recorded which). This receptor was identified in an adult woman who had mild COVID-19 (a few samples of this study predate the infection). Cell type and time point are not known. The CDR3, as DNA: TGTGCCATCAGTGAGAAGGGCGGACCCCAGCATTTT. This translates into CAISEKGGPQHF.